This T cell receptor (beta chain) was recorded in a study of T cells after yellow fever vaccination. Study-wide findings and caveats: After the booster, 96% of CD4 and 88% of CD8 primary-response clones were re-detected. CD4 and CD8 compartments shared a small share of clonotypes.

The table lists this clonotype with a few counts. Its specificity is not known. The CDR3 is made up of 14 amino acids. Germline-derived CDR1 and CDR2 are SGHVS and FQNEAQ. J gave up 8 bases and V 5 bases, and 7 bases lay outside the gene matches. Each CDR3 protein is one row after TCRdb ran MiXCR on the 5' RACE reads. The sample records 500,000 to 650,000 distinct CDR3 sequences, about 13% being singletons. Sequencing used PBMCs, obtained on the day of the yellow fever booster vaccination. This clonotype was obtained from a man younger than 45 who received the YFV17D yellow fever vaccine. This chain uses TRBV7-8 with TRBJ2-1; 9 positions match TRBD2. The CDR3 reads CASSLGTSSDEQFF. The CDR3 region has the DNA TGTGCCAGCAGCCTTGGGACTAGCAGCGATGAGCAGTTCTTC.